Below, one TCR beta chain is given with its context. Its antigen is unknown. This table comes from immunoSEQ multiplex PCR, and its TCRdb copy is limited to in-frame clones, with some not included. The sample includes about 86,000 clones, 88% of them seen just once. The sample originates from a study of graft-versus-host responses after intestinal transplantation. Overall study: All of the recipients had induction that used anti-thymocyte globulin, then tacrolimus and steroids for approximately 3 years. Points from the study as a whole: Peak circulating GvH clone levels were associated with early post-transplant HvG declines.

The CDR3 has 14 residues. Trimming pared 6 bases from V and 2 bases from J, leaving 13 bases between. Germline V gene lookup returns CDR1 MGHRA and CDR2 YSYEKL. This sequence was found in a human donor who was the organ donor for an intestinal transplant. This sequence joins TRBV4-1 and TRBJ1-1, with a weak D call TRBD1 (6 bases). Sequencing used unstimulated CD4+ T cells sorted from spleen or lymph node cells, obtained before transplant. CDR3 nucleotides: TGCGCCAGCAGGAGGGGGGGGAGCAACACTGAAGCTTTCTTT. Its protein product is CASRRGGSNTEAFF.